This paragraph covers one T cell receptor (beta chain) sequence. Its specificity is unknown. This record belongs to a study of cytomegalovirus exposure and HLA in healthy donors. Study findings and constraints: The authors later linked a missense DCLRE1C variant to TCR beta V- and J-gene trimming. Immune exposure information available was restricted to CMV serostatus. Analyzed later, association rates of TCRs varied across HLA loci, with DRB1 most and HLA-C fewest.

The study ran its PCR with 60 Vbeta and 13 Jbeta primers. Original analysis: Per a later analysis, the number of unique TCR beta chains was 75 million to 90 million, of which 9 million to 12 million were shared. TCRdb's copy holds only in-frame clones and misses some; the assay was immunoSEQ multiplex PCR. The V and J calls and clone size come from that table; D and trimming were worked out from the DNA. The sample records roughly 260,000 clones, almost 85% being singletons. Source material: PBMCs. The clonotype was recovered from a woman aged 40 to 55 in good health and CMV-seropositive.

CDR3 nucleotide sequence: TGTGCCAGTAGTATTTTGGGACAGGGGGCAACAAATCAGCCCCAGCATTTT. Its translation: CASSILGQGATNQPQHF. The rearrangement links TRBV19 to TRBJ1-5; 12 bases align to TRBD1. Germline V CDR1 and CDR2: LNHDA, SQIVND (reference sequence). J gave up 4 bases and V 3 bases, and 7 bases lay outside the gene matches. This CDR3 has 17 amino acids.